This TCR beta chain was sequenced in a study of identical twins. Study-level points and caveats: Invariant populations such as MAIT and iNKT cells could partly muddle zero-insertion analyses. A cross-sectional statistical analysis, not follow-up of the same donors, supported the conclusions.

One entry per CDR3 protein results from TCRdb running MiXCR on the 5' RACE reads. The sample lists a few hundred thousand distinct CDR3 sequences, approximately 15% occurring once. This CDR3 comprises 18 residues. The germline V and J ends were trimmed by 3 bases and 0 bases, with 19 bases remaining between them. Everyone who gave samples was a healthy Caucasian. This clonotype has more than one count but fewer than ten. Its antigen is unknown. These data were also filed under a second study, of yellow fever vaccine responses in identical twins.

What was sequenced was CD4+ T cells sorted from blood. This TCR came from a woman between 18 and 30 years old in good health. The chain links TRBV12-3 or TRBV12-4 to TRBJ2-3; TRBD1 or TRBD2 may be the D gene (6 bases each). CDR3 region: CASSFFGLGGVSTDTQYF. Written as DNA, the CDR3 is TGTGCCAGCAGTTTTTTCGGTCTGGGGGGCGTTAGCACAGATACGCAGTATTTT.